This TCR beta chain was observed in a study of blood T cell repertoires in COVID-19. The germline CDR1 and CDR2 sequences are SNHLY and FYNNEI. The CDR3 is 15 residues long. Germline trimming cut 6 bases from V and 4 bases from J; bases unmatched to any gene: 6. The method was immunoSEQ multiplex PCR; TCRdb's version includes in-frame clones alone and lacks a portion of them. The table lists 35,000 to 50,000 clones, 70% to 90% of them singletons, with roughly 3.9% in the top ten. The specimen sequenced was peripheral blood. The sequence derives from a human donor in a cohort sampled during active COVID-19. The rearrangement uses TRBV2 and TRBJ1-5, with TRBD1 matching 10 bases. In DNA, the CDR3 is TGTGCCAGCAGCATGGACAGGGGGTTGAATCAGCCCCAGCATTTT. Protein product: CASSMDRGLNQPQHF.